This TCR beta chain is from a study of OX40 agonist ivuxolimab in advanced cancers. CDR1 is WSHSY, CDR2 SAAADI, per germline. Trimming left V 6 bases short and J 7 bases short, with 13 bases between. CDR3 size: 14 residues. Sequencing was performed with immunoSEQ multiplex PCR; in TCRdb, only in-frame clones are kept and a portion is missing. The profile shows roughly 80,000 clones, more than 80% of them singletons. No patient had autoimmune disease or received systemic immunosuppression. This chain links TRBV10-2 with TRBJ1-6; tentative D call: TRBD1 (6 bases). The sequencing used CD4+ or CD8+ T cells sorted from blood, collected in a trial of the OX40 agonist ivuxolimab. This TCR came from an adult with an advanced solid tumor such as melanoma, head and neck, liver or kidney cancer. The CDR3 protein is CASSTTDRNSPLHF. The CDR3, as DNA: TGCGCCAGCAGCACGACGGACAGAAATTCACCCCTCCACTTT.